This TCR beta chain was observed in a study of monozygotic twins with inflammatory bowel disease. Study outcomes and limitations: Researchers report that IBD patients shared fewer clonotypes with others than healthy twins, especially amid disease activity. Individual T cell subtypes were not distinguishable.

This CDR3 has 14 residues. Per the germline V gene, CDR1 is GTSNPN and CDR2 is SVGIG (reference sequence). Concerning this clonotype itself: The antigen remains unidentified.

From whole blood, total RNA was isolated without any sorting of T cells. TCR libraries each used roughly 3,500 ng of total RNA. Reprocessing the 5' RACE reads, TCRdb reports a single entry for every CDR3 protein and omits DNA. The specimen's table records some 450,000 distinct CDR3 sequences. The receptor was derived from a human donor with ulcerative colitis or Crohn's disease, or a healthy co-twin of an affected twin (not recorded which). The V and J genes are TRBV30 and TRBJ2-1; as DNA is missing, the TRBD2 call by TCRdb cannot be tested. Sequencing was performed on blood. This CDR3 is CAWSWLAGAQVPFF.